Sequencing of this T cell receptor (beta chain) was carried out in a study of shared clonotypes between healthy human individuals. All of the donors resided in Nashville, Tennessee, and each was a Caucasian adult. Trimming cost V 3 bases and J 4 bases, with 7 bases left between them. There are 13 residues in the CDR3. Germline lookup yields CDR1 LNHDA and CDR2 SQIVND (reference sequence). The data were produced by immunoSEQ multiplex PCR, yet TCRdb's version contains in-frame clones alone and is incomplete. The sample contains about 1.1 million clones, more than 75% of which appear only once. This TCR was recovered from a man aged 18 to 29 in good health. Some clones in this sample may be carry-over from other donors' samples. V gene TRBV19 combines with J gene TRBJ1-5; D remains ambiguous. Source material: memory CD4+ T cells from PBMCs. Regarding subset: CD45RA-negative fraction. DNA of the CDR3: TGTGCCAGTAGTATCGAACAGAATCAGCCCCAGCATTTT. Its protein product is CASSIEQNQPQHF.